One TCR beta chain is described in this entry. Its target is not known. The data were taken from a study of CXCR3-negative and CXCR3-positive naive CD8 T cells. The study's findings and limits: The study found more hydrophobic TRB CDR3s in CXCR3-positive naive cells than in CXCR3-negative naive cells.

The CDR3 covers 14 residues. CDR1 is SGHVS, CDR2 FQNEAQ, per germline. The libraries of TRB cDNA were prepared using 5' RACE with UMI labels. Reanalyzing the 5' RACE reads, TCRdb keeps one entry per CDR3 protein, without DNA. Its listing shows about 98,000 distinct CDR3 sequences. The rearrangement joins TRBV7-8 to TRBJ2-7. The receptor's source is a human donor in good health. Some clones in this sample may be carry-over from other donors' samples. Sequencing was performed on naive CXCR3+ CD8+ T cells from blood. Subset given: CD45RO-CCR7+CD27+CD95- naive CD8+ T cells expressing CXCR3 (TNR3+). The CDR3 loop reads CASSYVGSSYEQYF.